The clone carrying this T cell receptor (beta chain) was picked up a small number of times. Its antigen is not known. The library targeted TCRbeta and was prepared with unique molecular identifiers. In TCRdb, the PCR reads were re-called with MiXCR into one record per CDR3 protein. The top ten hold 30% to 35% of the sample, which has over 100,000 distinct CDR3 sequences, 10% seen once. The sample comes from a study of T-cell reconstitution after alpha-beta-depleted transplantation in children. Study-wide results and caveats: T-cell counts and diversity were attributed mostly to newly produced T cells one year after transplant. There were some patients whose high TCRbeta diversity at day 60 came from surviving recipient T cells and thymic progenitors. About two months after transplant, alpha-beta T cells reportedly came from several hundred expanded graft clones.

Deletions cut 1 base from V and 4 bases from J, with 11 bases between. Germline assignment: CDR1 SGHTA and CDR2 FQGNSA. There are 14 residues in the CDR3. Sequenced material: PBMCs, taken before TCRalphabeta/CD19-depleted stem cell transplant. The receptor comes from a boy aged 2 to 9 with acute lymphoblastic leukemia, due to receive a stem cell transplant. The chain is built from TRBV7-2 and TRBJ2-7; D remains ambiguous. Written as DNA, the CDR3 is TGTGCCAGCAGCTTAGATTCGGCGGCTTACGAGCAGTACTTC. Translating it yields CASSLDSAAYEQYF.